These T cell receptor beta chains were read from a single sample in a study of T cell changes during pregnancy in multiple sclerosis. The repertoire was sequenced with immunoSEQ multiplex PCR; TCRdb's copy has only in-frame clones and lacks some. The table shows some 58,000 clones, with almost 97% occurring only once. The source material was CD8+ T cells from peripheral blood mononuclear cells, sampled after pregnancy. These receptors were collected from a female donor with multiple sclerosis, enrolled in a pregnancy study. Both conserved end residues are part of each CDR3. Each record gives: V gene, CDR3 length, J gene, clone size, CDR3 protein. The size of a clone is reported for some rows only, either as once, few or many, or as a class for expanded clones.

>TRBV12-1|14|TRBJ1-2|NA
CASSFADGQEGYTF
>TRBV28|14|TRBJ2-7|NA
CASSSTGPTYEQYF
>TRBV5-6|16|TRBJ2-2|NA
CASSFQLGPNTGELFF
>TRBV2|13|TRBJ2-2|NA
CASQRANTGELFF
>TRBV5-1|11|TRBJ2-5|NA
CASRTGETQYF
>TRBV5-8|12|TRBJ2-7|NA
CASEMGAYEQYF
>TRBV19|14|TRBJ2-1|NA
CASKVGRGYNEQFF
>TRBV6-5|15|TRBJ2-1|NA
CASNPSGSSYNEQFF
>TRBV27|14|TRBJ2-7|NA
CASSLGGRGYEQYF
>TRBV28|13|TRBJ2-1|NA
CASSLLLVNEQFF
>TRBV5-4|11|TRBJ2-2|NA
CASTDTGELFF
>TRBV4-1|16|TRBJ2-2|NA
CASSPRRVGDTGELFF
>TRBV5-5|16|TRBJ2-7|NA
CASSTSPGQGSYEQYF
>TRBV11-2|17|TRBJ1-1|once
CASSLASPSRRDTEAFF
>TRBV7-9|16|TRBJ2-5|NA
CASSHSSGRNRETQYF
>TRBV9|16|TRBJ1-3|NA
CASSGWTGSSGNTIYF
>TRBV27|16|TRBJ2-7|once
CASSLSRGTGAYEQYF
>TRBV19|14|TRBJ2-7|once
CASSTGTSSYEQYF
>TRBV19|14|TRBJ1-2|NA
CASSTSTGHYGYTF
>TRBV27|16|TRBJ2-3|NA
CASSRRDSPLTDTQYF
>TRBV5-1|12|TRBJ1-1|NA
CASSHSGTEAFF
>TRBV15|14|TRBJ1-2|NA
CATSREALSGGYTF
>TRBV7-3|16|TRBJ2-1|NA
CASSSSLAGGPNEQFF
>TRBV19|13|TRBJ2-1|once
CASSWAAHNEQFF
>TRBV27|15|TRBJ2-7|NA
CASSAPGLAGEEQYF
>TRBV19|16|TRBJ2-1|NA
CASSMSSGRSYNEQFF
>TRBV7-9|16|TRBJ2-7|NA
CASSSHVAGGAYEQYF
>TRBV7-9|15|TRBJ1-5|NA
CASSFGQGAVQPQHF
>TRBV2|13|TRBJ1-4|NA
CASSPRHLEKLFF
>TRBV4-2|19|TRBJ2-2|NA
CASSQDDKRGGTNTGELFF
>TRBV5-6|13|TRBJ2-7|NA
CASSTQLAYEQYF
>TRBV19|17|TRBJ1-2|NA
CASSPGTGDFQHYGYTF
>TRBV2|14|TRBJ1-3|NA
CAARTPSSGNTIYF
>TRBV11-2|15|TRBJ2-7|NA
CASAWGEGAGYEQYF